This TCR beta chain derives from a study of T cell responses to AZD1222 COVID-19 vaccine. Here immunoSEQ multiplex PCR was the method, and the copy in TCRdb shows in-frame clones only, minus some. The sample consists of 120,000 or so clones, about 88% of them appearing once. The CDR3 is made up of 15 amino acids. Trimming removed 6 bases from V and 8 bases from J, with 17 bases in between. Germline V gene sequence: CDR1 LNHDA, CDR2 SQIVND (reference sequence). This clone occurred a few times. The V call is TRBV19, the J call TRBJ1-6; D might be TRBD1 (5 bases). The sequencing here drew on peripheral blood, taken 28 days after the second AZD1222 dose. The TCR comes from an adult who received the AZD1222 COVID-19 vaccine. CDR3 DNA sequence: TGTGCCAGTAGCCGTCTTGAAGGGGAGTATTCACCCCTCCACTTT. This codes for CASSRLEGEYSPLHF.